This T cell receptor (beta chain) was captured by sequencing in a study of PD-L1 blockade in urothelial cancer. Documented time point: pretreatment peripheral blood. Germline values: CDR1 SGHKS, CDR2 YYEKEE (reference sequence). CDR3 length: 18 residues. The junction had 13 bases not matched to a gene; V was cut back by 0 bases and J by 7 bases. Generated by immunoSEQ multiplex PCR, the TCRdb table keeps only in-frame clones and is missing some. The table has about 81,000 clones, roughly 90% seen once; the top ten hold about 1%. The sequencing here drew on PBMCs, taken around atezolizumab (anti-PD-L1) treatment. The TCR comes from a woman over 75 with urothelial cancer. The rearrangement joins TRBV5-5 to TRBJ1-5; 10 bases agree with TRBD1. CDR3 sequence: CASSLEPPRQGAWQPQHF. The CDR3 nucleotides are TGTGCCAGCAGCTTGGAACCCCCGCGACAGGGGGCTTGGCAGCCCCAGCATTTT.